One sample yielded the 20 T cell receptor beta chains listed below, sequenced in a study of cytomegalovirus exposure and HLA in healthy donors. 60 Vbeta and 13 Jbeta primers were used in PCR. Using immunoSEQ multiplex PCR, the repertoire was profiled, and TCRdb retains in-frame clones only, with some absent. The sample contains roughly 140,000 clones, around 80% of which appear only once. Sequencing used PBMCs. The receptor source for this set is a woman between 40 and 50 years old in good health and CMV-seropositive.

This clone was seen more than once but under ten times. The V and J genes are TRBV7-8 and TRBJ2-3, with 7 bases that match TRBD2. J gave up 0 bases and V 4 bases, and 4 bases lay outside the gene matches. The CDR3 consists of 15 residues. In germline, CDR1 is SGHVS, CDR2 FQNEAQ. CDR3 sequence reads: CASSSFSGSTDTQYF. Here the CDR3 DNA reads TGTGCCAGCAGCTCTTTTAGCGGGAGCACAGATACGCAGTATTTT. The variable domain in full, completed from reference TRBV7-8 and TRBJ2-3, reads GAGVSQSPRYKVAKRGQDVALRCDPISGHVSLFWYQQALGQGPEFLTYFQNEAQLDKSGLPSDRFFAERPEGSVSTLKIQRTQQEDSAVYLCASSSFSGSTDTQYFGPGTRLTVL.

V is TRBV6-5 and J is TRBJ2-7, with a possible D match to TRBD1 (6 bases). V lost 8 bases, J lost 2 bases, and 16 bases lay in between. Germline V gives CDR1 MNHEY, CDR2 SVGAGI. The CDR3 is 14 residues long. The CDR3 region has the DNA TGTGCCAGCTCCCCCCGGGACACTGCCTACGAGCAGTACTTC. This gives the protein CASSPRDTAYEQYF.

The chain employs TRBV6-5 and TRBJ2-7; possibly TRBD2 for D (5 bases). V lost 6 bases and J 0 bases, leaving 9 bases between the germline ends. Germline assignment: CDR1 MNHEY and CDR2 SVGAGI. The CDR3 is made up of 13 amino acids. Written as DNA, the CDR3 is TGTGCCAGCAGGCCTACTAGCTCCTACGAGCAGTACTTC. Its protein product is CASRPTSSYEQYF.

The chain joins TRBV5-8 to TRBJ2-3; TRBD1 matches at 12 bases. The CDR3 has 17 residues. Germline V gives CDR1 SGHTS, CDR2 YDEGEE. The V and J ends lost 3 bases and 3 bases, in that order; junction bases with no gene match: 8. CDR3 DNA sequence: TGTGCCAGCAGCTCCGAGCCGGGACAGGGGGCAACAGATACGCAGTATTTT. As protein: CASSSEPGQGATDTQYF.

The chain recombines TRBV5-4 with TRBJ1-2, with 8 bases identical to TRBD1. Germline V gene sequence: CDR1 SGHNT, CDR2 YYREEE (reference sequence). V shed 4 bases, J shed 4 bases, and the junction held 6 bases outside the gene matches. The CDR3 has 14 amino acids. The CDR3 DNA reads as TGTGCCAGCAGCACCGGGGACAGGCTCTATGGCTACACCTTC. Translated: CASSTGDRLYGYTF.

This clone was seen only a few times. The rearrangement uses TRBV29-1 and TRBJ2-1; D is uncertain. The ends were cut back, 2 bases at V and 3 bases at J, with 14 bases in the middle. CDR1 is SQVTM, CDR2 ANQGSEA, per germline. This CDR3 contains 15 residues. The CDR3 DNA is TGCAGCGTTGAACTCGACCGGAGTTACTACAATGAGCAGTTCTTC. The encoded protein is CSVELDRSYYNEQFF.

The gene calls are TRBV7-9 and TRBJ1-6; TRBD1 is a possible D gene (5 bases). The length of the CDR3 is 16 residues. V shed 1 base and J shed 0 bases, with 7 bases lying between them. Germline V gives CDR1 SEHNR, CDR2 FQNEAQ (reference sequence). The CDR3 is CASSLVQGSYNSPLHF. In DNA, the CDR3 is TGTGCCAGCAGCTTAGTTCAGGGCTCCTATAATTCACCCCTCCACTTT.

V usage is TRBV11-1 and J usage is TRBJ2-7; D unresolved. The V end lost 0 bases, the J end lost 4 bases, and 10 bases lay between the germline ends. Germline CDR1 and CDR2: SGHAT and FQDESV (reference sequence). The CDR3 spans 14 residues. CDR3 DNA: TGTGCCAGCAGCTTAGCACACGTGAGGTACGAGCAGTACTTC. Its translation: CASSLAHVRYEQYF.

The gene calls are TRBV10-3 and TRBJ2-7; perhaps TRBD1 as D (5 bases). Germline V CDR1 and CDR2: ENHRY, SYGVKD. V lost 8 bases and J lost 1, with 12 bases in between. The CDR3 has 13 amino acids. CDR3 in DNA: TGTGCCATCGGTCAGGGTCCTTCCTACGAGCAGTACTTC. Translating gives CAIGQGPSYEQYF.

The J gene is TRBJ2-7, the V gene TRBV4-1; D might be TRBD1 (5 bases). The CDR3 is 13 amino acids. The V end lost 4 bases, the J end lost 2 bases, and 9 bases lay between the germline ends. Germline CDR1 reads MGHRA; CDR2 reads YSYEKL. The CDR3 DNA sequence: TGCGCCAGCAGCCCGGACAATACCTACGAGCAGTACTTC. This encodes CASSPDNTYEQYF.

The V gene is TRBV29-1, the J gene TRBJ2-7, with 14 bases lining up with TRBD2. J gave up 7 bases and V 4 bases, and 9 bases lay outside the gene matches. From germline, CDR1 is SQVTM and CDR2 ANQGSEA. CDR3 size: 15 residues. Here the CDR3 DNA reads TGCAGCGTTGGTCTTCGACTAGCGGGAGGGGGGGAGCAGTACTTC. As protein: CSVGLRLAGGGEQYF.

The rearrangement links TRBV5-4 to TRBJ1-2; the match to TRBD1 covers 7 bases. Germline trimming cut 3 bases from V and 4 bases from J; bases unmatched to any gene: 9. The CDR3 spans 15 residues. Germline lookup yields CDR1 SGHNT and CDR2 YYREEE (reference sequence). CDR3 residues: CASSSAKTGFYGYTF. Here the CDR3 DNA reads TGTGCCAGCAGCTCCGCGAAGACAGGGTTCTATGGCTACACCTTC.

This chain connects TRBV10-3 to TRBJ1-1, with D tentatively TRBD1 (5 bases). V lost 4 bases, J lost 1 base, and 10 bases lay in between. This CDR3 has 14 amino acids. CDR1 and CDR2 from the germline V gene are ENHRY and SYGVKD. CDR3 DNA sequence: TGTGCCATCAGTGCGGGTCAGGGGAACACTGAAGCTTTCTTT. Translated, it gives CAISAGQGNTEAFF.

The chain carries TRBV9 and TRBJ2-6, with no clear D. CDR3 length: 15 amino acids. CDR1 is SGDLS, CDR2 YYNGEE, per germline. V dropped 3 bases and J dropped 0 bases, with 7 bases sitting between them. The CDR3 here is CASSEALSGANVLTF. In nucleotides, the CDR3 is TGTGCCAGCAGCGAAGCCCTCTCTGGGGCCAACGTCCTGACTTTC.

CDR3 amino acids: CASSLQRLEANYGYTF. The CDR3 coding sequence is TGTGCCAGCAGCTTACAGAGACTGGAAGCTAACTATGGCTACACCTTC. The chain is built from TRBV7-9 and TRBJ1-2; D gene uncertain. The CDR3 length is 16 residues. Trimming took off 2 bases at V and 0 bases at J, with 13 bases between the two ends. CDR1 SEHNR and CDR2 FQNEAQ come from the germline V gene (reference sequence).

The count of this clone is one. This chain joins TRBV7-3 and TRBJ2-5; 8 nucleotides line up with TRBD1. The CDR3 consists of 13 residues. The J segment lost 5 bases and the V segment lost 5 bases, leaving 4 bases of the junction unmatched. Germline V gene lookup returns CDR1 SGHTA and CDR2 FQGTGA. The CDR3 spells CASSMTGDETQYF. CDR3 DNA: TGTGCCAGCAGCATGACAGGGGACGAGACCCAGTACTTC.

The gene calls are TRBV10-1 and TRBJ2-1, with TRBD1 matching over 8 bases. Trimming took 10 bases from V and 8 from J; bases not matched to a gene: 10. Germline V CDR1 and CDR2: WNHNN, SYGVQD (reference sequence). The CDR3 is 13 residues long. The CDR3, as DNA: TGCGCCACCTTTGGACAGGGTGGCGATGAGCAGTTCTTC. As protein: CATFGQGGDEQFF.

The V and J genes are TRBV7-3 and TRBJ2-2; D is possibly TRBD2 (6 bases). Germline values: CDR1 SGHTA, CDR2 FQGTGA. V dropped 5 bases and J dropped 1 base, with 20 bases sitting between them. The CDR3 sequence is 18 residues long. The CDR3 bases are TGTGCCAGCAGCACCAGAGGAGGGGCCAAAGGGAACACCGGGGAGCTGTTTTTT. It codes for CASSTRGGAKGNTGELFF.

The genes are TRBV5-4 and TRBJ1-6; 7 bases line up with TRBD1. Germline lookup yields CDR1 SGHNT and CDR2 YYREEE (reference sequence). V lost 5 bases, J lost 7 bases, and 9 bases stayed unmatched. The length of the CDR3 is 15 residues. The CDR3 coding sequence is TGTGCCAGCAGTTCGGGCGTACAGGGGAATTCACCCCTCCACTTT. Encoded protein: CASSSGVQGNSPLHF.

The chain links TRBV7-9 to TRBJ1-6, with D maybe TRBD1 (5 bases). The CDR3 sequence is 14 residues long. Germline values: CDR1 SEHNR, CDR2 FQNEAQ (reference sequence). Trimming pared 10 bases from V and 0 bases from J, leaving 10 bases between. Here the CDR3 reads CATRGSSYNSPLHF. CDR3 DNA sequence: TGTGCCACGCGGGGGAGCTCCTATAATTCACCCCTCCACTTT.